The 7 T cell receptor beta chains below were found in one sample sequenced in a study of T cells in Graves' hyperthyroidism and ophthalmopathy. RNA transcripts provided the source from which TCR beta CDR3 regions were amplified. HTBI primers drove first-round RT-PCR of the TCR CDR3. A single record per CDR3 protein comes from TCRdb applying MiXCR to the multiplex PCR reads. The sample records about 840,000 distinct CDR3 sequences, approximately 40% being singletons. Sequencing was carried out using blood. The receptors originated from a man aged 18 to 30 with Graves' hyperthyroidism.

The V and J genes are TRBV20-1 and TRBJ1-5; D gene unclear. The CDR3 contains 14 residues. Deletions cut 0 bases from V and 6 bases from J, with 12 bases between. CDR1 DFQATT and CDR2 SNEGSKA come from the germline V gene (reference sequence). DNA for the CDR3: TGCAGTGCTAGAGATGGACGGGGAGGTCAGCCCCAGCATTTT. This gives the protein CSARDGRGGQPQHF.

About this clonotype itself: The conserved final phenylalanine or tryptophan is absent from the CDR3, which likely points to a read error. The limits of the CDR3 on the DNA are not certain, so only TCRdb's listed CDR3 is given. The chain is built from TRBV20-1 and TRBJ1-3. The CDR3 is made up of 8 amino acids, end residues included. Germline V CDR1 and CDR2: DFQATT, SNEGSKA (reference sequence). CDR3 sequence reads: CSAREANT.

This rearrangement joins TRBV25-1 to TRBJ1-4, with 8 bases matching TRBD1. The V gene's germline CDR1 is MGHDK and CDR2 SYGVNS. The CDR3 length is 15 residues. With V trimmed by 6 bases and J by 8 bases, 11 bases remained unmatched. The CDR3 DNA reads as TGTGCCAGCAGCCAAGGCGGGACAGGCTGGGAAAAACTGTTTTTT. Protein sequence: CASSQGGTGWEKLFF. The full variable domain, completed using reference TRBV25-1 and TRBJ1-4, is EADIYQTPRYLVIGTGKKITLECSQTMGHDKMYWYQQDPGMELHLIHYSYGVNSTEKGDLSSESTVSRIRTEHFPLTLESARPSHTSQYLCASSQGGTGWEKLFFGSGTQLSVL.

With regard to this clonotype: Since no conserved phenylalanine or tryptophan closes the CDR3, a read error is the likely cause. The chain's CDR3 is CASKEGPGSGNTIYA. The DNA of the CDR3 is TGTGCCAGCAAGGAAGGACCGGGCTCTGGAAACACCATATATGCT. This chain links TRBV2 with TRBJ1-3; D gene unclear. With 7 bases removed from V and 0 bases from J, the gap between germline ends came to 13 bases. This CDR3 has 15 residues. CDR1 SNHLY and CDR2 FYNNEI come from the germline V gene.

This clonotype was detected many times. The chain employs TRBV20-1 and TRBJ2-5; D possibly corresponds to TRBD2 (5 bases). V shed 0 bases and J shed 7 bases, with 12 bases lying between them. Per the germline V gene, CDR1 is DFQATT and CDR2 is SNEGSKA (reference sequence). This CDR3 has 13 amino acids. CDR3 nucleotides: TGCAGTGCTAGAGATGGACTTGTGTTGACCCAGTACTTC. Residues: CSARDGLVLTQYF.

This clonotype was found a few times. The chain employs TRBV19 and TRBJ1-1, with D possibly being TRBD1 (5 bases). V was cut by 3 bases and J by 4 bases, with 9 bases left in between. This CDR3 is built from 13 residues. Germline V CDR1 and CDR2: LNHDA, SQIVND (reference sequence). As DNA, the CDR3 is TGTGCCAGTAGTATGTGGGGGGGCACTGAAGCTTTCTTT. This codes for CASSMWGGTEAFF.

The J gene is TRBJ1-5, the V gene TRBV11-2, with 11 nucleotides matching TRBD1. The CDR3 is 16 residues long. Per the germline V gene, CDR1 is SGHAT and CDR2 is FQNNGV. The V segment lost 6 bases and the J segment 7 bases; nucleotides outside the gene matches: 11. The CDR3 here is CASSPADRGLRQPQHF. Here the CDR3 DNA reads TGTGCCAGCAGTCCGGCGGACAGGGGGCTTCGACAGCCCCAGCATTTT. Full variable domain (rest looked up from reference TRBV11-2 and TRBJ1-5): EAGVAQSPRYKIIEKRQSVAFWCNPISGHATLYWYQQILGQGPKLLIQFQNNGVVDDSQLPKDRFSAERLKGVDSTLKIQPAKLEDSAVYLCASSPADRGLRQPQHFGDGTRLSIL.